These 7 T cell receptor beta chains were all obtained from the same sample, sequenced in a study of molecular identifiers for immune sequencing clone quantification. A single record per CDR3 protein comes from TCRdb applying MiXCR to the PCR reads. The repertoire holds about 640,000 distinct CDR3 sequences, with approximately 20% as singletons. The sample was naive CD8+ T cells from blood, with Jurkat cell RNA spiked in. The subset here: FACS-sorted CD8+CD4-CCR7+CD45RA+ naive T cells. The receptors come from a human donor in good health. Some libraries in this study had Jurkat cell RNA spiked in.

The chain has TRBV12-3 or TRBV12-4 and TRBJ2-1; unclear D gene. Trimming stripped 0 bases from V and 5 bases from J, with 8 bases between. The CDR3 consists of 14 residues. DNA of the CDR3: TGTGCCAGCAGTTTAGCCAGGCGAGACAATGAGCAGTTCTTC. This sequence encodes CASSLARRDNEQFF.

The sample holds many counts of this clonotype. This chain uses TRBV11-2 with TRBJ2-5, with 9 bases lining up with TRBD2. The CDR3 has 19 residues. CDR1 and CDR2 (germline): SGHAT, FQNNGV. With 2 bases clipped from V and 2 bases from J, the junction kept 15 bases outside the gene matches. CDR3 sequence: CASSLILDGASGEQETQYF. The DNA for the CDR3 is TGTGCCAGCAGCTTAATATTGGATGGGGCTAGCGGGGAACAAGAGACCCAGTACTTC.

About this clonotype: This clone may be a read error of a much larger clone one base away. This rearrangement joins TRBV12-3 or TRBV12-4 to TRBJ1-5, with 7 bases aligning to TRBD1. The CDR3 runs to 16 residues. The junction had 10 bases not matched to a gene; V was cut back by 4 bases and J by 4 bases. The CDR3 loop reads CASSSSLTGLNQPQHF. As DNA, the CDR3 is TGTGCCAGCAGTTCCTCCTTGACAGGGTTGAATCAGCCCCAGCATTTT.

This clonotype has a count of ten or more. The V gene is TRBV13, the J gene TRBJ1-1; the D is unclear. V was clipped by 0 bases and J by 0 bases, with 5 bases between them. The length of the CDR3 is 14 residues. The germline CDR1 and CDR2 sequences are PRHDT and FYEKMQ (reference sequence). CDR3 bases: TGTGCCAGCAGCTTAGGGCGCCTGAACACTGAAGCTTTCTTT. It encodes CASSLGRLNTEAFF.

This clonotype was recorded many times. This chain connects TRBV19 to TRBJ1-5; the D gene is possibly TRBD1 (5 bases). V gave up 5 bases and J gave up 6 bases, with 17 bases separating them. The length of the CDR3 is 15 residues. CDR1 and CDR2 from the germline V gene are LNHDA and SQIVND (reference sequence). The CDR3 loop is CASSSLWGGTQPQHF. The CDR3 region has the DNA TGTGCCAGTAGTTCCTTGTGGGGGGGGACTCAGCCCCAGCATTTT. The whole variable domain, remainder taken from reference TRBV19 and TRBJ1-5, is DGGITQSPKYLFRKEGQNVTLSCEQNLNHDAMYWYRQDPGQGLRLIYYSQIVNDFQKGDIAEGYSVSREKKESFPLTVTSAQKNPTAFYLCASSSLWGGTQPQHFGDGTRLSIL.

This clonotype appeared many times. The chain carries TRBV7-9 and TRBJ2-5; 7 bases fit TRBD1. The CDR3 contains 14 residues. Germline lookup yields CDR1 SEHNR and CDR2 FQNEAQ (reference sequence). The trim removed 5 bases at V and 5 bases at J, leaving 8 bases unmatched. In DNA, the CDR3 is TGTGCCAGCAGCCCGACAGGGAAATTCGAGACCCAGTACTTC. Its protein product is CASSPTGKFETQYF.

This clonotype was seen many times. The rearrangement links TRBV5-6 to TRBJ1-1, with D hard to call. V lost 4 bases and J lost 7, with 11 bases in between. This CDR3 spans 12 amino acids. In germline, CDR1 is SGHDT, CDR2 YYEEEE. CDR3 nucleotide sequence: TGTGCCAGCAGCAGCGGAGCGGTTGAAGCTTTCTTT. Amino acids: CASSSGAVEAFF.